This entry is about one T cell receptor beta chain. The target antigen is unknown. Trimming at V came to 9 bases and at J to 0 bases, leaving 8 bases not matched to a gene. Germline V gene sequence: CDR1 LNHDA, CDR2 SQIVND (reference sequence). The CDR3 runs to 15 residues. This sample is part of a study of T cell clones after liver transplantation. The wider study: Immunosuppression withdrawal was tried within 2 years after liver transplantation in this trial. Patients counted as tolerant after at least one year off all immunosuppression, enzymes not exceeding twice normal. Blood was drawn pre-transplant, before withdrawal, and after full or failed withdrawal.

Using immunoSEQ multiplex PCR, the repertoire was profiled, and TCRdb retains in-frame clones only, with some absent. The top ten clones hold approximately 2.4% of a sample with about 72,000 clones, 90% of them seen once. Study conclusions and caveats: In two subjects, few donor cells limited the measurable donor-reactive repertoire.

The V call is TRBV19, the J call TRBJ1-5; 7 bases align to TRBD1. This specimen was CD4+ T cells from blood, taken before liver transplant. The clonotype was recovered from a human donor who received a liver transplant. The DNA for the CDR3 is TGTGCCAGCCGACAGGGAAGGAATAGCAATCAGCCCCAGCATTTT. Protein sequence: CASRQGRNSNQPQHF.